A single T cell receptor beta chain is shown here with its context. What it binds is not known. Naive CD8 cells, CD45RO-negative and positively selected for CCR7, excluded terminally differentiated effector memory CD45RA+ cells. The sample belongs to a study of shared clonotypes between healthy human individuals. Study-wide results and caveats: Rarefaction indicated that sorted-subset sequencing remained incomplete although depth was large.

V was shortened by 0 bases and J by 2 bases, with 12 bases between the two germline ends. The CDR3 has 15 amino acids. Germline V gene sequence: CDR1 GTSNPN, CDR2 SVGIG (reference sequence). The assay was immunoSEQ multiplex PCR, and TCRdb's table has in-frame clones only and misses some. The table records around 2.1 million clones, about 92% of them present only once. The clonotype originates from a man younger than 30 in good health. Some clones in this sample may be carry-over from other donors' samples. Material: naive CD8+ T cells from PBMCs. V usage is TRBV30 and J usage is TRBJ2-3; D not resolved. CDR3 in amino acids: CAWSVPSAYTDTQYF. The CDR3 DNA follows: TGTGCCTGGAGTGTACCGAGCGCCTACACAGATACGCAGTATTTT.